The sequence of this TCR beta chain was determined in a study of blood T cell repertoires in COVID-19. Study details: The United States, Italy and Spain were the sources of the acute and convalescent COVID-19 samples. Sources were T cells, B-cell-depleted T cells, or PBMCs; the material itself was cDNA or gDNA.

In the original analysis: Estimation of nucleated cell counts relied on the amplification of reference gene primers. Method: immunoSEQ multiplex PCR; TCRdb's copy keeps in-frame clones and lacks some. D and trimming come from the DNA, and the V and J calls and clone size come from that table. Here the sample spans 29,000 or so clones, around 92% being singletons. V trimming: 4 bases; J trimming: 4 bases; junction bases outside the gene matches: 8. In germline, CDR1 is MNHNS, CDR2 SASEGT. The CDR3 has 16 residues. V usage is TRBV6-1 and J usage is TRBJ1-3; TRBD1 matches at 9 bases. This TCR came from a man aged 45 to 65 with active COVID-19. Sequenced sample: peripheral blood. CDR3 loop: CASSAATGGVGNTIYF. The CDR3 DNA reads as TGTGCCAGCAGTGCCGCGACAGGGGGAGTGGGAAACACCATATATTTT.